This T cell receptor (beta chain) was found in a study of T cell changes during pregnancy in multiple sclerosis. Germline CDR1 reads MNHNS; CDR2 reads SASEGT. This CDR3 contains 15 residues. Trimming shortened V by 1 base and J by 4 bases, and 13 bases separated the two germline ends. Sequencing used immunoSEQ multiplex PCR; TCRdb keeps in-frame clones, though not all of them. The table lists over 30,000 clones, roughly nine tenths of them singletons. V is TRBV6-1 and J is TRBJ1-2, with D unclear. The sample was CD8+ T cells from peripheral blood mononuclear cells, taken in the third trimester of pregnancy. This TCR was sampled from a female donor with multiple sclerosis, enrolled in a pregnancy study. CDR3 in amino acids: CASSEGRKSLYGYTF. Written as DNA, the CDR3 is TGTGCCAGCAGTGAAGGGAGGAAATCCCTCTATGGCTACACCTTC.